This is a list of T cell receptor beta chains from one sample in a study of cytomegalovirus exposure and HLA in healthy donors. Sequenced by immunoSEQ multiplex PCR; TCRdb stores in-frame clones only, minus some. The top ten clones hold 1.9% of a sample with around 160,000 clones, around 75% of them seen once. Sequenced sample: PBMCs. Receptors were obtained from a human donor in good health. Both conserved end residues are part of each CDR3. D genes are given only for firm matches. Size values are once, few and many counts, or a class for expanded clones, and some rows have none.

v_gene	j_gene	abundance	d_gene	CDR3nt	CDR3aa
TRBV5-1	TRBJ2-2	.	TRBD2	TGCGCCAGCAGGCCAACCCTAGCGGGGGGGCTGGACACCGGGGAGCTGTTTTTT	CASRPTLAGGLDTGELFF
TRBV4-1	TRBJ2-3	once	TRBD2	TGCGCCAGCAGCCCTAGCGGTCCCGGAGATACGCAGTATTTT	CASSPSGPGDTQYF
TRBV19	TRBJ2-7	.	.	TGTGCCAGTAGCCTAACTTGGGACACCGTGGACGAGCAGTACTTC	CASSLTWDTVDEQYF
TRBV7-2	TRBJ1-2	.	TRBD1	TGTGCCAGCAGCCCCCCGGGACAGACCTATGGCTACACCTTC	CASSPPGQTYGYTF
TRBV4-3	TRBJ1-5	.	.	TGCGCCAGCAGCTTACTCCCGGGGGGCAATCAGCCCCAGCATTTT	CASSLLPGGNQPQHF
TRBV27	TRBJ1-1	.	TRBD1	TGTGCCAGCAGGGCGGGACAGGGGGCGCCTTTTTCTGAAGCTTTCTTT	CASRAGQGAPFSEAFF
TRBV5-1	TRBJ1-2	few	.	TGCGCCAGCAGCCCTGACATCCGGTGGAATAATGGCTACACCTTC	CASSPDIRWNNGYTF
TRBV4-2	TRBJ2-6	.	TRBD1	TGTGCCAGCAGCCAGGACAGGGGTTCGGCTGGGGCCAACGTCCTGACTTTC	CASSQDRGSAGANVLTF
TRBV5-1	TRBJ2-3	.	.	TGCGCCAGCAGCCCCGGAATAGCGAGCACAGATACGCAGTATTTT	CASSPGIASTDTQYF
TRBV15	TRBJ2-7	.	TRBD1	TGTGCCACCAGCACCCTATCCGGGACAGCCAGTCGGCAGTACTTC	CATSTLSGTASRQYF
TRBV5-6	TRBJ2-7	.	.	TGTGCCAGCAGCCATTACAGGGAACCCTACGAGCAGTACTTC	CASSHYREPYEQYF
TRBV5-1	TRBJ1-3	.	TRBD1	TGCGCCAGCAGCTTACAGGGGAACGGAAACACCATATATTTT	CASSLQGNGNTIYF
TRBV5-8	TRBJ1-1	once	.	TGTGCCTCCGGCGGCAGGGTAAAGACTGAAGCTTTCTTT	CASGGRVKTEAFF
TRBV2	TRBJ2-1	.	TRBD2	TGTGCCAGCAGCCGCACTAGCGGGAACAATGAGCAGTTCTTC	CASSRTSGNNEQFF
TRBV6-6	TRBJ2-7	.	TRBD2	TGTGCCAGCAGTTACTCGAGACTAGCGGGCTCCTACGAGCAGTACTTC	CASSYSRLAGSYEQYF
TRBV18	TRBJ1-2	.	.	TGTGCCAGCTCACCTCGGTATGACTCTAACTATGGCTACACCTTC	CASSPRYDSNYGYTF
TRBV29-1	TRBJ1-1	.	TRBD1	TGCAGCGGCCGACAGGGCGAAGCCACTGAAGCTTTCTTT	CSGRQGEATEAFF
TRBV27	TRBJ2-7	.	TRBD1	TGTGCCAGCAGTTCCCTGACAGGGGGGTACGAGCAGTACTTC	CASSSLTGGYEQYF
TRBV12-5	TRBJ1-5	.	TRBD1	TGTGCTAGTGGTTTGGGAGGACAGGGGTTGCAGCCCCAGCATTTT	CASGLGGQGLQPQHF
TRBV2	TRBJ2-2	few	TRBD1	TGTGCCAGCAGTGTGGGACAGGCGAACACCGGGGAGCTGTTTTTT	CASSVGQANTGELFF
TRBV4-2	TRBJ1-6	.	.	TGTGCCAGCAGCCAGGGCCGGGGGGTCCCACCCCTCCACTTT	CASSQGRGVPPLHF
TRBV23-1	TRBJ2-3	.	.	TGCGCCAGCAGTCAATGGCCCCGGGGGACGCAGTATTTT	CASSQWPRGTQYF
TRBV6-6	TRBJ1-6	.	TRBD1	TGTGCCAGCAGTTACGGACAGGGGAATTCACCCCTCCACTTT	CASSYGQGNSPLHF
TRBV7-2	TRBJ2-1	.	.	TGTGCCAGCAGCTTGGACAGTTATAATGAGCAGTTCTTC	CASSLDSYNEQFF
TRBV4-3	TRBJ2-1	.	.	TGCGCCAGCAGCCAAGTAGTGCTGAATGAGCAGTTCTTC	CASSQVVLNEQFF
TRBV7-2	TRBJ1-2	.	TRBD1	TGTGCCAGCAGCCCCGTGACAGGGTACCCCTATGGCTACACCTTC	CASSPVTGYPYGYTF
TRBV5-1	TRBJ2-5	.	TRBD2	TGCGCCAGCAGCTTGGTTGGTAGCGGGGGGCAAGAGACCCAGTACTTC	CASSLVGSGGQETQYF
TRBV21-1	TRBJ2-2	.	.	TGTGCCAGCAGCAGGAGAGGAGGGGAGCTGTTTTTT	CASSRRGGELFF
TRBV10-3	TRBJ2-7	.	TRBD2	TGTGCCATCAGTCCGGGGGGGTACGAGCAGTACTTC	CAISPGGYEQYF
TRBV27	TRBJ2-3	.	TRBD2	TGTGCCAGCAGTTTATACCGGGGGGGATCAGATACGCAGTATTTT	CASSLYRGGSDTQYF
TRBV29-1	TRBJ2-7	.	TRBD2	TGCAGCGTTGTGGGGGGGTTATACGAGCAGTACTTC	CSVVGGLYEQYF
TRBV7-3	TRBJ2-1	.	.	TGTGCCAGCAGCTTATACGGGGTACTCCCCGGCGATGAGCAGTTCTTC	CASSLYGVLPGDEQFF
TRBV28	TRBJ1-1	once	.	TGTGCCAGCAGACCAACAGGGCTAATACTTGAAGCTTTCTTT	CASRPTGLILEAFF
TRBV19	TRBJ2-1	.	.	TGTGCCAGTAGTATAGATGCCTCCGGGACAGAGCAGTTCTTC	CASSIDASGTEQFF
TRBV6-6	TRBJ2-3	.	.	TGTGCCAGCACCGAGGGAGATACGCAGTATTTT	CASTEGDTQYF
TRBV9	TRBJ2-1	.	TRBD2	TGTGCCAGCAGCCAGCGGACTAGCGGCCCCTACAATGAGCAGTTCTTC	CASSQRTSGPYNEQFF
TRBV7-8	TRBJ2-5	.	.	TGTGCCAGCAGCTTATTCTCGCGGGCGCACCAAGAGACCCAGTACTTC	CASSLFSRAHQETQYF
TRBV25-1	TRBJ1-1	.	TRBD1	TGTGCCAGCAGTGAATTAAAGACAGGGAATGTGAACACTGAAGCTTTCTTT	CASSELKTGNVNTEAFF
TRBV5-8	TRBJ2-1	.	.	TGTGCCAGCAGCTTGCGGGGGTCCTACAATGAGCAGTTCTTC	CASSLRGSYNEQFF
TRBV5-1	TRBJ1-6	.	.	TGCGCCAGCAGCTTGGTTGCAGATCGGGAACCCCTCCACTTT	CASSLVADREPLHF
TRBV9	TRBJ2-7	.	TRBD1	TGTGCCAGCAGCGTAGAAACAGGGGCATCCTACGAGCAGTACTTC	CASSVETGASYEQYF
TRBV29-1	TRBJ1-4	.	.	TGCAGCGCAAAGCTGGCGGCGGCCGGTGAAAAACTGTTTTTT	CSAKLAAAGEKLFF
TRBV6-5	TRBJ1-5	.	TRBD1	TGTGCCAGCAAGACAGGGGACCAGCCCCAGCATTTT	CASKTGDQPQHF
TRBV10-3	TRBJ1-2	.	.	TGTGCCAACCGCCCGGGGGGCGCTAACTATGGCTACACCTTC	CANRPGGANYGYTF
TRBV10-3	TRBJ2-3	.	.	TGTGCCATCAGCCAGGGCCTGCACCCAGATACGCAGTATTTT	CAISQGLHPDTQYF
TRBV29-1	TRBJ2-2	few	.	TGCAGCGCAAAGGACAGGGAGGGCGGGGAGCTGTTTTTT	CSAKDREGGELFF
TRBV7-7	TRBJ2-7	few	TRBD1	TGTGCTAGCAGCGTGGACAGGGCCGCCTACGAGCAGTACTTC	CASSVDRAAYEQYF
TRBV19	TRBJ1-1	few	.	TGTGCCAGTAGTTATGGACAGACTAACACTGAAGCTTTCTTT	CASSYGQTNTEAFF
TRBV2	TRBJ1-1	.	TRBD1	TGTGCCAGCAGTGACGACAGGGGGAACACTGAAGCTTTCTTT	CASSDDRGNTEAFF
TRBV4-3	TRBJ2-3	.	.	TGCGCCAGCAGCCAAGATCCGGGGGGCCGTTTAGATACGCAGTATTTT	CASSQDPGGRLDTQYF
TRBV11-3	TRBJ1-6	once	TRBD1	TGTGCCAGCAGCTCAGGGACAGGGGATAATTCACCCCTCCACTTT	CASSSGTGDNSPLHF
TRBV2	TRBJ2-3	.	.	TGTGCCAGCACGGTAGAGTTCACAGATACGCAGTATTTT	CASTVEFTDTQYF
TRBV7-6	TRBJ2-2	.	.	TGTGCCAGCAGCTTACTAGAGCACACCGGGGAGCTGTTTTTT	CASSLLEHTGELFF
TRBV5-4	TRBJ2-1	.	TRBD2	TGTGCCAGCAGCTTGGCGGGGGGTAGGTGGAATGAGCAGTTCTTC	CASSLAGGRWNEQFF
TRBV10-3	TRBJ1-2	.	TRBD1	TGTGCCATCACCTCCTGGGGGACAGGGAGTTACGGCTACACCTTC	CAITSWGTGSYGYTF
TRBV6-5	TRBJ2-5	.	TRBD1	TGTGCCAGCAATTACTCGAGGGACAGGGCAGAAGAGACCCAGTACTTC	CASNYSRDRAEETQYF
TRBV4-1	TRBJ2-7	.	TRBD1	TGCGCCAGCAGCCAAGAGGGACAGCCTTTTTACGAGCAGTACTTC	CASSQEGQPFYEQYF